The rows below give T cell receptor beta chains drawn from one sample of a study of cytomegalovirus exposure and HLA in healthy donors. The data were produced by immunoSEQ multiplex PCR, yet TCRdb's version contains in-frame clones alone and is incomplete. The sample shows 100,000 to 150,000 clones, 55% to 75% of them seen only once. Sequenced input: PBMCs. Source of these receptors: a man younger than 40 in good health and CMV-seronegative. Both conserved end residues are trimmed from each CDR3. The order of the fields is clone size, V gene, J gene, CDR3 protein. Clone size is shown for a subset of rows, as once, few, many or a class of expanded clone.

size: .; V: TRBV4-1; J: TRBJ2-3; CDR3: ASSQEGSGGGTDTQY
size: .; V: TRBV7-8; J: TRBJ2-1; CDR3: ASSLANWESSYNEQF
size: few; V: TRBV11-3; J: TRBJ2-5; CDR3: ASSLGSGYMETQY
size: .; V: TRBV7-9; J: TRBJ1-1; CDR3: ASSLGGTGVF
size: .; V: TRBV4-1; J: TRBJ2-1; CDR3: ASSSSGVAYNEQF
size: .; V: TRBV6-5; J: TRBJ2-7; CDR3: ASSSVRQGWRYEQY
size: .; V: TRBV10-3; J: TRBJ1-1; CDR3: ASSPAAPNTEAF
size: .; V: TRBV4-2; J: TRBJ1-3; CDR3: ASSQDRSVGSGNTIY
size: few; V: TRBV4-1; J: TRBJ2-3; CDR3: ASSPSGGRSHTDTQY
size: .; V: TRBV10-2; J: TRBJ2-3; CDR3: ASSETGTSGAGTDTQY
size: .; V: TRBV28; J: TRBJ2-4; CDR3: ASSLQGGKNIQY
size: .; V: TRBV4-3; J: TRBJ2-1; CDR3: ASSLGGRLSSYNEQF
size: .; V: TRBV6-1; J: TRBJ1-3; CDR3: ASREEDGNTIY
size: .; V: TRBV7-8; J: TRBJ1-5; CDR3: ASSLDRGRFQH
size: .; V: TRBV6-5; J: TRBJ1-6; CDR3: ASSSNRAGNSPLH
size: .; V: TRBV10-1; J: TRBJ1-5; CDR3: ASSVPGNQPQH
size: .; V: TRBV5-1; J: TRBJ2-3; CDR3: ASSSPSGGLTDTQY
size: .; V: TRBV2; J: TRBJ1-3; CDR3: ASSLTGISGNTIY
size: .; V: TRBV5-6; J: TRBJ2-4; CDR3: ASTIGEGHGQRGIQY
size: .; V: TRBV30; J: TRBJ2-3; CDR3: ALQSGEDTQY
size: .; V: TRBV10-2; J: TRBJ1-4; CDR3: ASCPENEKLF
size: once; V: TRBV2; J: TRBJ1-2; CDR3: ASSEFRGSNGYT